Listed below are T cell receptor beta chains from one sample, sequenced in a study of blood T cell repertoires in COVID-19. Sequencing used immunoSEQ multiplex PCR; TCRdb keeps in-frame clones, though not all of them. The table has more than 85,000 clones, 85% seen once. Sequencing was performed on peripheral blood. Receptors originate from a man aged 50 to 59 with acute or convalescent COVID-19. Each CDR3 is given with its conserved first and last residue. D genes are given only for firm matches. Rows give clone size only sometimes, using once, few, many, or a class for an expanded clone.

TRBJ2-7 TRBV18 TRBD1 few TGTGCCAGCTCACCCGGGACAGCCACCTACGAGCAGTACTTC CASSPGTATYEQYF
TRBJ2-2 TRBV10-3 . . TGTGCCATCAGGGAGACAGAATTTCCCACCGGGGAGCTGTTTTTT CAIRETEFPTGELFF
TRBJ2-2 TRBV5-6 . . TGTGCCAGCAGGAGACACACGAACACCGGGGAGCTGTTTTTT CASRRHTNTGELFF
TRBJ2-2 TRBV4-1 TRBD1 . TGCGCCAGCAGCTACAAGGACAGGGACACCGGGGAGCTGTTTTTT CASSYKDRDTGELFF
TRBJ1-4 TRBV7-2 . . TGTGCCAGCAGCTCCGGCGGGGGGGCTAATGAAAAACTGTTTTTT CASSSGGGANEKLFF
TRBJ1-1 TRBV27 . . TGTGCCAGCAGTCCATCGGTTAACAGGGCCCTCAAGACTGAAGCTTTCTTT CASSPSVNRALKTEAFF
TRBJ2-3 TRBV6-5 . . TGTGCCAGCAGTTCTAACTCGGGTACGCAGTATTTT CASSSNSGTQYF
TRBJ1-2 TRBV10-3 . . TGTGCCATCAGTGAAAGGACGGACTCCTGGGATGGCTACACCTTC CAISERTDSWDGYTF
TRBJ1-6 TRBV25-1 . . TGTGCCAGCCAGAACAGGGCCTTAAATTCACCCCTCCACTTT CASQNRALNSPLHF
TRBJ1-5 TRBV10-2 . once TGCGCCAGCAAGGGCAGGGTCGGCAATCAGCCCCAGCATTTT CASKGRVGNQPQHF
TRBJ2-3 TRBV4-1 . . TGCGCCAGCAGCCAGCCGGGCACAGATACGCAGTATTTT CASSQPGTDTQYF
TRBJ2-1 TRBV21-1 . . TGTGCCAGCAGCAAAAAGGGAGACAGGGGAGATGGCGGGAGACTCCAGCAGTTCTTC CASSKKGDRGDGGRLQQFF
TRBJ2-2 TRBV19 TRBD1 . TGTGCCACCCACTCCCTGACAGGGGGCGGAGGGGAGCTGTTTTTT CATHSLTGGGGELFF
TRBJ2-2 TRBV7-6 TRBD1 . TGTGCCAGCATCCTCGGGACAGGGGGGTCCGGGGAGCTGTTTTTT CASILGTGGSGELFF
TRBJ1-4 TRBV10-2 . . TGCGCCAGCAAGTCGGACAGCTTTAATGAAAAACTGTTTTTT CASKSDSFNEKLFF
TRBJ1-6 TRBV19 . . TGTGCCAGTAGTATGAGGCAGGGTAATTCACCCCTCCACTTT CASSMRQGNSPLHF
TRBJ1-1 TRBV30 TRBD1 . TGTGCCTGGCGGGACAGGGGGCGGTTGAACACTGAAGCTTTCTTT CAWRDRGRLNTEAFF
TRBJ2-1 TRBV30 TRBD2 . TGTGCCTGGACGGGACTAGCGGGGGCGGTGAATGAGCAGTTCTTC CAWTGLAGAVNEQFF
TRBJ1-6 TRBV10-2 . . TGCGCCAGCAGTGAGTCCTGGGGCGAGAATTCACCCCTCCACTTT CASSESWGENSPLHF
TRBJ2-1 TRBV9 TRBD1 . TGTGCCAGCAGCGTAATTTCCGGGACAGGGTGGGCAAGATCCTACAATGAGCAGTTCTTC CASSVISGTGWARSYNEQFF
TRBJ1-2 TRBV2 . once TGTGCCAGCAGGCGGGGGCTAGAGGGCTACACCTTC CASRRGLEGYTF
TRBJ1-2 TRBV2 . . TGTGCCAGCAGGGATTTCTCTGGGCCGGGGGACTATGGCTACACCTTC CASRDFSGPGDYGYTF
TRBJ2-3 TRBV24-1 . . TGTGCCACCAGTTTAGGCGGGACCGTTGAAGATACGCAGTATTTT CATSLGGTVEDTQYF
TRBJ2-7 TRBV9 . . TGTGCCAGCAGCGCGGAGGGCTGGTCCTACGAGCAGTACTTC CASSAEGWSYEQYF
TRBJ2-5 TRBV11-2 TRBD2 . TGTGCCAGCAGCTTAGGACTAGCGGGAGAGACCCAGTACTTC CASSLGLAGETQYF
TRBJ2-5 TRBV29-1 TRBD1 . TGCAGCGTACAGGGGCACCAAGAGACCCAGTACTTC CSVQGHQETQYF
TRBJ2-3 TRBV19 . . TGTGCCAGTAAGGACCCTACACACGCACAGGCGCAGTATTTT CASKDPTHAQAQYF
TRBJ2-3 TRBV10-3 TRBD1 . TGTGCCATCAGTGTTAGATCAACAGGGGCGACAGATACGCAGTATTTT CAISVRSTGATDTQYF
TRBJ1-4 TRBV11-2 . . TGTGCCAGCAGCCCTTATGCAACTAATGAAAAACTGTTTTTT CASSPYATNEKLFF
TRBJ1-5 TRBV7-8 . . TGTGCCAGCAGCTCTTGGGGGGTCTTGCAGCCCCAGCATTTT CASSSWGVLQPQHF
TRBJ1-2 TRBV28 . . TGTGCCAGCACCTACCCCACCCTGACAGGCTCAACTAACGGCTACACCTTC CASTYPTLTGSTNGYTF
TRBJ2-3 TRBV7-6 TRBD2 . TGTGCCAGCAGCTTCAGCCCTAGCGGGAGTGCAGATACGCAGTATTTT CASSFSPSGSADTQYF
TRBJ1-4 TRBV18 . . TGTGCCAGCTCACCCCTCGTAGCAACAACTAATGAAAAACTGTTTTTT CASSPLVATTNEKLFF
TRBJ1-2 TRBV9 TRBD1 . TGTGCCAGCAGCCGACAGGGGTACGATGGCTACACCTTC CASSRQGYDGYTF
TRBJ1-2 TRBV24-1 . few TGTGCCACCAGTGAGGAGGGGTACTCCTATGGCTACACCTTC CATSEEGYSYGYTF
TRBJ1-5 TRBV2 TRBD1 . TGTGCCAGCAGGATAACCGGGACAGGGTTTCATCAGCCCCAGCATTTT CASRITGTGFHQPQHF
TRBJ2-7 TRBV2 . . TGTGCCAGCAGTGATTTAAACTACGAGCAGTACTTC CASSDLNYEQYF
TRBJ2-7 TRBV30 . once TGTGCCTGGAGTCCCCCGGCGGGGTTACCCTACGAGCAGTACTTC CAWSPPAGLPYEQYF
TRBJ1-1 TRBV4-1 . . TGCGCCAGCAGCCACGACAGGAACACTGAAGCTTTCTTT CASSHDRNTEAFF
TRBJ1-1 TRBV2 TRBD1 . TGTGCCAGCAGGGTGACAGGGGAGGGCACTGAAGCTTTCTTT CASRVTGEGTEAFF
TRBJ1-2 TRBV6-5 . once TGTGCCAGCAGTTACTCCGGGGGCGGGGGCTATGGCTACACCTTC CASSYSGGGGYGYTF
TRBJ2-3 TRBV6-4 . . TGTGCCAGCAGTGACCAGAGCACAGATACGCAGTATTTT CASSDQSTDTQYF
TRBJ1-2 TRBV19 TRBD1 . TGTGCCAGTAGTATAGGACAGGGGGCTGGTGGCTACACCTTC CASSIGQGAGGYTF
TRBJ1-5 TRBV19 . . TGTGCCAGTAGTAAAATTCAGGGGAACTTGAATCAGCCCCAGCATTTT CASSKIQGNLNQPQHF
TRBJ2-5 TRBV5-6 TRBD2 few TGTGCCAGCAGCTTTTCTATGGCGAGCGGGAGGACCCAAGAGACCCAGTACTTC CASSFSMASGRTQETQYF
TRBJ1-2 TRBV29-1 . . TGCAGCGTTGTTTACGGTCCCTATGGCTACACCTTC CSVVYGPYGYTF
TRBJ2-3 TRBV12-3/TRBV12-4 . . TGTGCCAGCGGTGTCGGGACAGATACGCAGTATTTT CASGVGTDTQYF
TRBJ2-7 TRBV19 TRBD2 few TGTGCCAGTAGTTCTCTAGCGGGAAACTCCTACGAGCAGTACTTC CASSSLAGNSYEQYF
TRBJ2-3 TRBV28 TRBD2 few TGTGCCAGCAGGCAGACTAGCGGGAGGGAATATACGCAGTATTTT CASRQTSGREYTQYF
TRBJ2-1 TRBV19 TRBD2 . TGTGCCAGTAGTACTAGCGGATACAATGAGCAGTTCTTC CASSTSGYNEQFF
TRBJ1-2 TRBV5-1 TRBD1 once TGCGCCAGCGGTAAAGGACAGGAGCCTAACTATGGCTACACCTTC CASGKGQEPNYGYTF
TRBJ1-4 TRBV5-1 . . TGCGCCAGCAGCTTGGCGCGCCTTAATAGTGAAAAACTGTTTTTT CASSLARLNSEKLFF
TRBJ2-1 TRBV3-1/TRBV3-2 TRBD2 . TGTGCCAGCCAATTATCCGGGAGGTACAATGAGCAGTTCTTC CASQLSGRYNEQFF
TRBJ1-1 TRBV5-6 . . TGTGCCAGCAGCTTGGTTAGTAGGAACACTGAAGCTTTCTTT CASSLVSRNTEAFF
TRBJ2-7 TRBV7-2 . . TGTGCCAGCAGCCTAGGGTCCTTTAGCTCCTACGAGCAGTACTTC CASSLGSFSSYEQYF
TRBJ2-2 TRBV5-5 . once TGTGCCAGCAGCCCCTATCAAGGGGACACCGGGGAGCTGTTTTTT CASSPYQGDTGELFF
TRBJ2-7 TRBV2 . . TGTGCCAGCAGTGGACAGGCACAACCCTCCTACGAGCAGTACTTC CASSGQAQPSYEQYF